This T cell receptor beta chain is from a study of blood T cell repertoires in COVID-19. Background on the study: Both acute and convalescent COVID-19 samples were obtained from the United States, Italy and Spain.

TCRdb's table, derived via immunoSEQ multiplex PCR, lists solely in-frame clones and lacks some. The table has under 85,000 clones, 88% seen once. Deletions cut 8 bases from V and 5 bases from J, with 20 bases between. This CDR3 comprises 15 residues. The germline gives CDR1 MRHNA, CDR2 SNTAGT. Source material: peripheral blood. V and J are TRBV6-4 and TRBJ2-3, with TRBD1 as a possible D gene (6 bases). The origin of this receptor is a man between 70 and 80 years old with acute or convalescent COVID-19. CDR3 nucleotides: TGTGCCAGCGCCAAGGAAAGGGGGTCAGGAGATACGCAGTATTTT. It encodes CASAKERGSGDTQYF.